This passage covers 8 T cell receptor beta chains from one sample sequenced in a study of T cells after yellow fever vaccination. TCRdb redid the calling of the 5' RACE reads with MiXCR, one entry per CDR3 protein. This sample has 200,000 to 300,000 distinct CDR3 sequences; roughly 6.2% occur once, and the top ten carry approximately 1%. The sample consisted of CD4+ T cells sorted from PBMCs, taken on the day of the yellow fever booster vaccination. Source of these receptors: a man aged 25 to 45 who received the YFV17D yellow fever vaccine.

The chain combines TRBV10-3 with TRBJ2-1, with D maybe TRBD2 (6 bases). CDR3 length: 15 amino acids. The V end was cut by 2 bases, the J end by 8 bases, with 16 bases between. The germline CDR1 and CDR2 sequences are ENHRY and SYGVKD. This CDR3 is CAISEASTSLDEQFF. In DNA form, the CDR3 reads TGTGCCATCAGTGAGGCCTCGACTAGTCTCGATGAGCAGTTCTTC.

This clonotype was recorded a few times. The rearrangement joins TRBV12-3 or TRBV12-4 to TRBJ2-3; D possibly matches TRBD1 or TRBD2 (5 bases each). Trimming left V 3 bases short and J 6 bases short, with 16 bases between. The CDR3 contains 15 residues. Here the CDR3 reads CASSLWGRDGDTQYF. Written as DNA, the CDR3 is TGTGCCAGCAGTTTGTGGGGTCGGGACGGGGATACGCAGTATTTT.

This clonotype has a handful of counts. The chain recombines TRBV5-6 with TRBJ2-7; a possible D gene is TRBD2 (6 bases). The V and J ends lost 4 bases and 2 bases respectively, with 13 bases between them. The length of the CDR3 is 14 residues. The germline CDR1 and CDR2 sequences are SGHDT and YYEEEE. CDR3 loop: CASSLGLTPYEQYF. In nucleotides, the CDR3 is TGTGCCAGCAGCCTAGGACTAACTCCCTACGAGCAGTACTTC.

This clonotype was observed a handful of times. The chain is built from TRBV18 and TRBJ2-7, with D possibly called TRBD1 or TRBD2 (5 bases each). CDR3 length: 14 amino acids. CDR1 is KGHSH and CDR2 is LQKENI in the germline V gene. V dropped 3 bases and J dropped 0 bases, with 9 bases sitting between them. In DNA, the CDR3 is TGTGCCAGCTCACCGGGGGTAGGCTCCTACGAGCAGTACTTC. Translating it yields CASSPGVGSYEQYF.

In its sample, this clonotype was seen a few times. The rearrangement links TRBV20-1 to TRBJ2-1, with a weak D call TRBD2 (6 bases). Germline-derived CDR1 and CDR2 are DFQATT and SNEGSKA (reference sequence). Trimming took 6 bases from V and 5 from J, leaving 23 bases between them. There are 16 residues in the CDR3. The CDR3 is CSATRAGGGDHNEQFF. In nucleotides, the CDR3 is TGCAGTGCAACTAGAGCAGGCGGCGGGGACCACAATGAGCAGTTCTTC.

This clonotype was counted only a few times. The rearrangement uses TRBV24-1 and TRBJ2-1; D is unresolved. The CDR3 has 12 amino acids. Germline V gene data show CDR1 as KGHDR and CDR2 as SFDVKD. The germline V and J ends were trimmed by 12 bases and 2 bases, with 10 bases remaining between them. Here the CDR3 reads CACEGTYNEQFF. The CDR3 nucleotides are TGTGCCTGCGAAGGCACCTACAATGAGCAGTTCTTC.

Notes on this clonotype: One junction end does not reproduce the germline sequence, and a read error may be involved. The V gene is TRBV18, the J gene TRBJ2-1; D gene unclear. This CDR3 is 16 amino acids long. Germline CDR1 reads KGHSH; CDR2 reads LQKENI. CDR3 sequence: CARSPLGIGSYNEQFF. Written as DNA, the CDR3 is TGTGCCCGCTCACCGCTAGGTATAGGCTCCTACAATGAGCAGTTCTTC.

This clonotype came up many times. V usage is TRBV29-1 and J usage is TRBJ2-1, with 12 bases matching TRBD2. CDR1 and CDR2 (germline): SQVTM, ANQGSEA. The ends lost 4 bases at V and 6 bases at J; junction bases unmatched: 7. The CDR3 is made up of 15 amino acids. The CDR3 sequence: CSVGLAGATLNEQFF. In nucleotides, the CDR3 is TGCAGCGTTGGACTAGCGGGAGCCACACTCAATGAGCAGTTCTTC.